The next 9 T cell receptor beta chains were all read from a single sample in a study of cytomegalovirus exposure and HLA in healthy donors. PCR amplification relied on 60 Vbeta primers (plus 13 Jbeta primers). Using immunoSEQ multiplex PCR, the repertoire was profiled, and TCRdb retains in-frame clones only, with some absent. The sample lists about 140,000 clones, roughly four fifths occurring once. The material sequenced was PBMCs. These receptors originate from a woman in her thirties or forties in good health and CMV-seronegative.

Notes on this clone: One end of the junction fails to match germline, which may point to a read error. V is TRBV5-1 and J is TRBJ2-2, with 11 nucleotides matching TRBD2. The CDR3 length is 16 residues. The germline CDR1 and CDR2 sequences are SGHRS and YFSETQ. This CDR3 is CASSALAGANTGELFF. The CDR3 DNA is TGCGCCAGCAGTGCACTAGCGGGGGCGAACACTGGGGAGCTGTTTTTT.

The chain has TRBV7-6 and TRBJ1-3; D remains unclear. CDR1 and CDR2 (germline): SGHVS, FNYEAQ. CDR3 length: 15 residues. V dropped 6 bases and J dropped 0 bases, with 12 bases sitting between them. As DNA, the CDR3 is TGTGCCAGCAGTCCTTACACCTCCTCTGGAAACACCATATATTTT. It specifies CASSPYTSSGNTIYF. Variable domain in full (rest from reference TRBV7-6 and TRBJ1-3): GAGVSQSPRYKVTKRGQDVALRCDPISGHVSLYWYRQALGQGPEFLTYFNYEAQQDKSGLPNDRFSAERPEGSISTLTIQRTEQRDSAMYRCASSPYTSSGNTIYFGEGSWLTVV.

The CDR3 nucleotides are TGTGCCAGCAGTTTATTAAGTAGGGGCATTGAAAAACTGTTTTTT. This sequence encodes CASSLLSRGIEKLFF. The gene calls are TRBV27 and TRBJ1-4; TRBD1 might be the D (5 bases). The CDR3 has 15 amino acids. The V end lost 1 base, the J end lost 7 bases, and 13 bases lay between the germline ends. Germline CDR1 reads MNHEY; CDR2 reads SMNVEV (reference sequence).

This sequence joins TRBV7-3 and TRBJ2-3; 9 nucleotides match TRBD2. In germline, CDR1 is SGHTA, CDR2 FQGTGA. Unmatched junction bases numbered 4, after V lost 6 bases and J lost 6 bases. The length of the CDR3 is 13 residues. DNA for the CDR3: TGTGCCAGCAGTGTAGCGGGAGCTGATACGCAGTATTTT. Encoded protein: CASSVAGADTQYF.

This clone was found a few times. The gene calls are TRBV5-4 and TRBJ2-2; 9 positions agree with TRBD1. After removal of 4 bases from V and 7 bases from J, the junction contained 2 bases not matched to a gene. This CDR3 is built from 13 residues. Per germline, CDR1 SGHNT and CDR2 YYREEE (reference sequence). The CDR3 spells CASSRTGVGELFF. The CDR3 bases are TGTGCCAGCAGCCGGACAGGGGTCGGGGAGCTGTTTTTT.

This chain uses TRBV29-1 with TRBJ1-2; 11 bases line up with TRBD1. CDR1 and CDR2 from the germline V gene are SQVTM and ANQGSEA. The trim removed 5 bases at V and 8 bases at J, leaving 10 bases unmatched. The CDR3 consists of 14 residues. The CDR3 sequence is CSVSGQGAFVGYTF. CDR3 nucleotide sequence: TGCAGCGTTTCCGGACAGGGGGCATTTGTCGGCTACACCTTC.

The CDR3 is CASSPLAGEVHEQFF. CDR3 sequence (DNA): TGCGCCAGCAGCCCCCTAGCGGGAGAGGTCCATGAGCAGTTCTTC. The chain carries TRBV4-1 and TRBJ2-1, with 10 bases aligning to TRBD2. This CDR3 region has 15 residues. CDR1 is MGHRA and CDR2 is YSYEKL in the germline V gene. Germline trimming cut 4 bases from V and 8 bases from J; bases unmatched to any gene: 8.

The chain uses TRBV5-1 and TRBJ2-3; 7 positions match TRBD2. The V gene end was trimmed by 0 bases and the J gene end by 0 bases; junction bases not matched to a gene: 1. The CDR3 runs to 15 residues. Germline CDR1 reads SGHRS; CDR2 reads YFSETQ. CDR3 protein: CASSLGGGSTDTQYF. The CDR3 DNA reads as TGCGCCAGCAGCTTGGGCGGGGGAAGCACAGATACGCAGTATTTT.

This clone showed up just once. The chain couples TRBV28 to TRBJ2-7, with D possibly matching TRBD1 (5 bases). The germline gives CDR1 MDHEN, CDR2 SYDVKM. The V and J ends lost 6 bases and 6 bases respectively, with 9 bases between them. The CDR3 is made up of 11 amino acids. The CDR3 DNA reads as TGTGCCAGCAGCGCTCAGGGCGAGCAGTACTTC. This gives the protein CASSAQGEQYF.